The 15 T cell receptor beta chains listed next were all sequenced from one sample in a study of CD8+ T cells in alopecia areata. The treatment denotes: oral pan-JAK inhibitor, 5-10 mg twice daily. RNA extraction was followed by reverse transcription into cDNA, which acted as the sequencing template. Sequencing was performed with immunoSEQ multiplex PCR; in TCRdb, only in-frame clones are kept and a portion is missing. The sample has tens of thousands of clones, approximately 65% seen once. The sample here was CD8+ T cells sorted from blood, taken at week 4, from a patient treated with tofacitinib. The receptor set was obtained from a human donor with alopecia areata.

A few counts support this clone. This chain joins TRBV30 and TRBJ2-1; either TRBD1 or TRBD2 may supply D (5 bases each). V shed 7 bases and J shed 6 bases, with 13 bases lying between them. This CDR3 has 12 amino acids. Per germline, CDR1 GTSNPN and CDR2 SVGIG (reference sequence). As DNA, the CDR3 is TGTGCCTTCGGGGCCACTTCCAATGAGCAGTTCTTC. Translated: CAFGATSNEQFF.

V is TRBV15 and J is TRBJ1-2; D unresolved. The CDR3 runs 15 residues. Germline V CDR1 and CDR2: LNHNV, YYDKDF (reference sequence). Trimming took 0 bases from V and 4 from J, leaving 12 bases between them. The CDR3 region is CATSRDLQDLYGYTF. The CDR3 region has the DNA TGTGCCACCAGCAGAGATCTGCAGGATCTCTATGGCTACACCTTC.

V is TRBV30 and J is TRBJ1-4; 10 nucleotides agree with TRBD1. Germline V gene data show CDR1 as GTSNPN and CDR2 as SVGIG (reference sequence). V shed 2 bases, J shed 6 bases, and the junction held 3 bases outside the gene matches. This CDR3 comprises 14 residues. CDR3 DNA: TGTGCCTGGAGTCGTGGGACAGGGGATGAAAAACTGTTTTTT. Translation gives CAWSRGTGDEKLFF.

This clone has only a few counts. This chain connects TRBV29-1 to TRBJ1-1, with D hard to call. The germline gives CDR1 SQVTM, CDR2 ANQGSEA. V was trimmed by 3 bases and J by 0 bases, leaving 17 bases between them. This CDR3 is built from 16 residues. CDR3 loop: CSVDSGTSGLNTEAFF. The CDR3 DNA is TGCAGCGTTGATAGCGGTACTTCGGGGTTGAACACTGAAGCTTTCTTT.

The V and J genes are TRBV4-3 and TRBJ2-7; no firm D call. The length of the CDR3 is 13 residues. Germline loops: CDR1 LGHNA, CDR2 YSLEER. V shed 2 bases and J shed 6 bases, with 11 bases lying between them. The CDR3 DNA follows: TGCGCCAGCAGCCAATCCCTAAAAGGCGAGCAGTACTTC. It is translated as CASSQSLKGEQYF.

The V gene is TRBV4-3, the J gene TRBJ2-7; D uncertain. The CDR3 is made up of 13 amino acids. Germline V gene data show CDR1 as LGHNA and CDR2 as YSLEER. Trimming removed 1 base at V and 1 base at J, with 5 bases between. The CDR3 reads CASSQVRSYEQYF. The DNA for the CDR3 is TGCGCCAGCAGCCAAGTACGTTCCTACGAGCAGTACTTC.

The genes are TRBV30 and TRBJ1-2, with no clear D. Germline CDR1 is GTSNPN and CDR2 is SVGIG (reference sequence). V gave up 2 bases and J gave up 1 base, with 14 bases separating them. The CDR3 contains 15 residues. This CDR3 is CAWSTPGRVNYGYTF. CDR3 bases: TGTGCCTGGAGTACCCCCGGACGGGTTAACTATGGCTACACCTTC.

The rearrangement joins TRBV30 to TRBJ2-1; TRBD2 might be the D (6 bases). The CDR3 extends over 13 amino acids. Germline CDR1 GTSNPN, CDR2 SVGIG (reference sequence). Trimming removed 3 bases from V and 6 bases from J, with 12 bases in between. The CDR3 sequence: CAWRPRDFNEQFF. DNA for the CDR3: TGTGCCTGGAGGCCCCGGGACTTCAATGAGCAGTTCTTC. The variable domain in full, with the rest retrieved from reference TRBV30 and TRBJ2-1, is SQTIHQWPATLVQPVGSPLSLECTVEGTSNPNLYWYRQAAGRGLQLLFYSVGIGQISSEVPQNLSASRPQDRQFILSSKKLLLSDSGFYLCAWRPRDFNEQFFGPGTRLTVL.

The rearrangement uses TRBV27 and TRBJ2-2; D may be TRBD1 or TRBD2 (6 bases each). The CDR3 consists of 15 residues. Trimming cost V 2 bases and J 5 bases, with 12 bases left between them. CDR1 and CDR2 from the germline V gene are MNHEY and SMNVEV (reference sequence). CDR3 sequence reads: CASSLGGLWTGELFF. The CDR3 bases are TGTGCCAGCAGTTTAGGGGGGCTATGGACCGGGGAGCTGTTTTTT.

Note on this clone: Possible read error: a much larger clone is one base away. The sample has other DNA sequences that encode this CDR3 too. CDR3 protein: CASSLIGTGELFF. The CDR3 DNA reads TGTGCCAGCAGCTTAATTGGGACCGGGGAGCTGTTTTTT. The chain uses TRBV7-9 and TRBJ2-2; unclear D gene. There are 13 residues in the CDR3. From germline, CDR1 is SEHNR and CDR2 FQNEAQ (reference sequence). V was clipped by 2 bases and J by 5 bases, with 6 bases between them.

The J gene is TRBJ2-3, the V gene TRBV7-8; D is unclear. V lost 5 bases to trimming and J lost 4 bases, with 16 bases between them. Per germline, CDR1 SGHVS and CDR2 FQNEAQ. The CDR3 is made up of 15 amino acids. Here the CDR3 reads CASSARPEGSDTQYF. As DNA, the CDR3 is TGTGCCAGCAGCGCCCGACCGGAAGGGTCAGATACGCAGTATTTT.

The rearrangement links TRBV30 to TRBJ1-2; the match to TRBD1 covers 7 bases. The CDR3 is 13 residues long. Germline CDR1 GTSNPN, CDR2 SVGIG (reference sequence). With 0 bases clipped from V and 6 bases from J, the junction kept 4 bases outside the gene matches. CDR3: CAWSVGGADGYTF. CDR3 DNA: TGTGCCTGGAGTGTAGGGGGCGCGGATGGCTACACCTTC.

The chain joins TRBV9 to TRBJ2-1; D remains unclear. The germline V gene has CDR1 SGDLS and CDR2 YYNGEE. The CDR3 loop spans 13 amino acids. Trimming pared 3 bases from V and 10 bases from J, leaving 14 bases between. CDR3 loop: CASSGPVWWEQFF. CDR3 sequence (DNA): TGTGCCAGCAGCGGGCCCGTATGGTGGGAGCAGTTCTTC. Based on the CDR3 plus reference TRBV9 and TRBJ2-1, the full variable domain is DSGVTQTPKHLITATGQRVTLRCSPRSGDLSVYWYQQSLDQGLQFLIQYYNGEERAKGNILERFSAQQFPDLHSELNLSSLELGDSALYFCASSGPVWWEQFFGPGTRLTVL.

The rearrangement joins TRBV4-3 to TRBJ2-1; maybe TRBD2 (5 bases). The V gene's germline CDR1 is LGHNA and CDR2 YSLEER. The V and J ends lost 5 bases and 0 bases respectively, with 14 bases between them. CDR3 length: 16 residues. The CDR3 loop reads CASSASSLSSYNEQFF. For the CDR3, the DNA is TGCGCCAGCAGCGCGTCTAGCCTCAGCTCCTACAATGAGCAGTTCTTC.

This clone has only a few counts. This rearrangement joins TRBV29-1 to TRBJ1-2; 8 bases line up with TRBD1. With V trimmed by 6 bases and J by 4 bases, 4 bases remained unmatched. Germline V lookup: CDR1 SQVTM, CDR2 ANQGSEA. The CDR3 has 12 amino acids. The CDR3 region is CSVKDRAYGYTF. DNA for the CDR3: TGCAGCGTCAAGGACAGGGCCTATGGCTACACCTTC.